Each of the 18 T cell receptor beta chains below was sequenced from the same sample in a study of blood T cell repertoires in COVID-19. Method: immunoSEQ multiplex PCR; TCRdb's copy keeps in-frame clones and lacks some. Here the sample spans approximately 160,000 clones, 76% being singletons. Sample: peripheral blood. These receptors were collected from a woman of 80 years or more with acute or convalescent COVID-19.

The chain combines TRBV25-1 with TRBJ1-2, with D perhaps matching TRBD1 (5 bases). In germline, CDR1 is MGHDK, CDR2 SYGVNS. V was pared by 3 bases and J by 5 bases, with 13 bases between. The CDR3 consists of 14 residues. CDR3 loop: CASSDPTAIYGYTF. The CDR3 DNA follows: TGTGCCAGCAGTGACCCGACAGCGATTTATGGCTACACCTTC.

The chain recombines TRBV5-8 with TRBJ1-6, with 7 positions matching TRBD1. Unmatched junction bases numbered 4, after V lost 5 bases and J lost 8 bases. The germline CDR1 and CDR2 sequences are SGHTS and YDEGEE. The CDR3 is made up of 13 amino acids. In DNA, the CDR3 is TGTGCCAGCAGGGGACAGTCCTATTCACCCCTCCACTTT. Translating gives CASRGQSYSPLHF.

This clone was seen a few times. The gene calls are TRBV6-1 and TRBJ2-1; TRBD1 agrees at 9 bases. CDR3 length: 15 residues. Germline V CDR1 and CDR2: MNHNS, SASEGT. The junction had 9 bases not matched to a gene; V was cut back by 8 bases and J by 4 bases. The CDR3 region is CASRVAQGAYNEQFF. For the CDR3, the DNA is TGTGCCAGCCGTGTAGCACAGGGGGCTTACAATGAGCAGTTCTTC.

The V and J genes are TRBV6-5 and TRBJ1-3; D is perhaps TRBD1 (5 bases). CDR1 is MNHEY, CDR2 SVGAGI, per germline. The length of the CDR3 is 16 residues. V was clipped by 0 bases and J by 2 bases, with 11 bases between them. As DNA, the CDR3 is TGTGCCAGCAGTTACTCGAAATGGGGGGCTGGAAACACCATATATTTT. Protein product: CASSYSKWGAGNTIYF.

The chain uses TRBV5-1 and TRBJ1-2; TRBD1 matches at 7 bases. CDR3 size: 11 residues. V trimming: 3 bases; J trimming: 14 bases; junction bases outside the gene matches: 7. Germline CDR1 and CDR2: SGHRS and YFSETQ. CDR3 coding DNA: TGCGCCAGCAGCTCGGCCCAGGGGGAAACCTTC. It specifies CASSSAQGETF.

The chain combines TRBV27 with TRBJ1-2; D call uncertain. There are 13 residues in the CDR3. V lost 6 bases, J lost 1 base, and 9 bases lay in between. Per the germline V gene, CDR1 is MNHEY and CDR2 is SMNVEV (reference sequence). The CDR3 bases are TGTGCCAGCAGCCCATCGGTTAACTATGGCTACACCTTC. It is translated as CASSPSVNYGYTF.

The genes are TRBV19 and TRBJ2-3; 13 nucleotides align to TRBD2. Losses at the gene ends were 5 bases for V and 1 base for J; bases not matched to a gene: 6. This CDR3 is 17 amino acids long. CDR1 and CDR2 (germline): LNHDA, SQIVND (reference sequence). The CDR3 nucleotides read TGTGCCAGTAGTCTACAAGGACTAGCGGGAGGCACAGATACGCAGTATTTT. Translated, it gives CASSLQGLAGGTDTQYF. Supplemented by reference TRBV19 and TRBJ2-3, the full variable domain reads DGGITQSPKYLFRKEGQNVTLSCEQNLNHDAMYWYRQDPGQGLRLIYYSQIVNDFQKGDIAEGYSVSREKKESFPLTVTSAQKNPTAFYLCASSLQGLAGGTDTQYFGPGTRLTVL.

This clone came up a few times. The chain combines TRBV7-3 with TRBJ2-7; D gene uncertain. This CDR3 is 14 amino acids long. Per the germline V gene, CDR1 is SGHTA and CDR2 is FQGTGA. V shed 2 bases and J shed 7 bases, with 15 bases lying between them. DNA for the CDR3: TGTGCCAGCAGCTTAGTGCCCATAAATACTGAGCAGTACTTC. Amino acids: CASSLVPINTEQYF.

The V gene is TRBV19, the J gene TRBJ2-2; no clear D gene. The CDR3 spans 14 residues. The germline V and J ends were trimmed by 3 bases and 2 bases, with 7 bases remaining between them. CDR1 and CDR2 from the germline V gene are LNHDA and SQIVND (reference sequence). The CDR3 DNA sequence: TGTGCCAGTAGTATTTCCAGTAACACCGGGGAGCTGTTTTTT. This encodes CASSISSNTGELFF.

This clone turned up a few times. The chain links TRBV7-2 to TRBJ2-1, with 7 positions matching TRBD1. Germline V gene data show CDR1 as SGHTA and CDR2 as FQGNSA. The J segment lost 4 bases and the V segment lost 7 bases, leaving 10 bases of the junction unmatched. CDR3 length: 15 amino acids. The DNA for the CDR3 is TGTGCCAGCACCCGGGACGGGACAGAGTACAATGAGCAGTTCTTC. Its translation: CASTRDGTEYNEQFF.

This chain uses TRBV6-5 with TRBJ1-6; TRBD1 might be the D (6 bases). V lost 5 bases, J lost 6 bases, and 11 bases lay in between. The CDR3 has 14 amino acids. From germline, CDR1 is MNHEY and CDR2 SVGAGI. The CDR3 reads CASSPDRVNSPLHF. DNA for the CDR3: TGTGCCAGCAGTCCGGACAGAGTTAATTCACCCCTCCACTTT.

Only one count was recorded for this clone. The CDR3 loop reads CAWSGTETQYF. The CDR3 DNA reads TGTGCCTGGAGTGGAACTGAGACCCAGTACTTC. The gene calls are TRBV30 and TRBJ2-5; unclear D gene. The V end was cut by 1 base, the J end by 5 bases, with 5 bases between. Germline lookup yields CDR1 GTSNPN and CDR2 SVGIG (reference sequence). CDR3 length equals 11 residues.

This CDR3 reads CASRPSSTDTQYF. CDR3 DNA sequence: TGTGCCAGCAGACCTAGCAGCACAGATACGCAGTATTTT. V usage is TRBV7-8 and J usage is TRBJ2-3, with D possibly matching TRBD2 (5 bases). The V gene lost 6 bases and the J gene lost 0 bases, with 7 bases spanning the gap. The CDR3 length is 13 residues. CDR1 and CDR2 from the germline V gene are SGHVS and FQNEAQ.

This rearrangement joins TRBV14 to TRBJ1-4, with D unclear. V was trimmed by 3 bases and J by 0 bases, leaving 5 bases between them. The CDR3 extends over 14 amino acids. From germline, CDR1 is SGHDN and CDR2 FVKESK. The CDR3 DNA follows: TGTGCCAGCAGCCACTATACAACTAATGAAAAACTGTTTTTT. Translating it yields CASSHYTTNEKLFF.

The chain uses TRBV5-1 and TRBJ2-5; 8 positions agree with TRBD1. Losses at the gene ends were 4 bases for V and 2 bases for J; bases not matched to a gene: 7. In germline, CDR1 is SGHRS, CDR2 YFSETQ. The CDR3 is 15 residues long. The CDR3 spells CASSPDRERQETQYF. DNA of the CDR3: TGCGCCAGCAGCCCGGACAGGGAACGACAAGAGACCCAGTACTTC.

CDR3 amino acids: CASQGAYEQYF. The CDR3 bases are TGTGCCAGCCAGGGGGCCTACGAGCAGTACTTC. This sequence joins TRBV12-3 or TRBV12-4 and TRBJ2-7, with TRBD1 identical over 7 bases. This CDR3 has 11 amino acids. Trimming took 8 bases from V and 2 from J; bases not matched to a gene: 0.

This chain links TRBV5-1 with TRBJ2-5; 8 nucleotides match TRBD2. In germline, CDR1 is SGHRS, CDR2 YFSETQ. The CDR3 sequence is 14 residues long. The junction had 6 bases not matched to a gene; V was cut back by 6 bases and J by 2 bases. CDR3 nucleotide sequence: TGCGCCAGCACCGATGGCGGGGGGCAAGAGACCCAGTACTTC. Protein sequence: CASTDGGGQETQYF.

The V and J genes are TRBV2 and TRBJ1-5; maybe TRBD1 (5 bases). The germline V gene encodes CDR1 SNHLY and CDR2 FYNNEI. This CDR3 contains 12 residues. The V and J ends lost 9 bases and 4 bases respectively, with 10 bases between them. The CDR3, as DNA: TGTGCCAGTCAACAGGAGAATCAGCCCCAGCATTTT. It specifies CASQQENQPQHF.